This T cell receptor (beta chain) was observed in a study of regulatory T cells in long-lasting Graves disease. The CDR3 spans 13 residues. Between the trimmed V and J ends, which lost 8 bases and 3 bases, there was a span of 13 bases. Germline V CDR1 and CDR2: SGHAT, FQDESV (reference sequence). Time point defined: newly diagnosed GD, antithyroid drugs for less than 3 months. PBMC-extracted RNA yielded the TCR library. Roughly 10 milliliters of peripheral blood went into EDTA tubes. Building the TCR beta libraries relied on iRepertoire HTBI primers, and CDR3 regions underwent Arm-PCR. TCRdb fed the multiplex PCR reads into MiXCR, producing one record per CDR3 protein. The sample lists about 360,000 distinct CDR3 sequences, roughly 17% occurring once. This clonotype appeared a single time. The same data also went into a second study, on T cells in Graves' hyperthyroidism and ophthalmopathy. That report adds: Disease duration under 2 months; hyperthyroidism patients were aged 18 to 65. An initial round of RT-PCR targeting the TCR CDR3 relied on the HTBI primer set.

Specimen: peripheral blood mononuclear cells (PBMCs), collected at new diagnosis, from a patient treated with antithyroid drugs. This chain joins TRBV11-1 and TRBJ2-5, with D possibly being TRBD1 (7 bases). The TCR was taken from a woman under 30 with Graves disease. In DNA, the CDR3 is TGTGCCAGCTTGGGACAGCGGGAAGAGACCCAGTACTTC. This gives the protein CASLGQREETQYF.